These 32 T cell receptor beta chains originate from one sample sequenced in a study of shared clonotypes between healthy human individuals (TCRdb year 2020). For the CD8 naive samples, CD45RO-negative cells were positively selected for CCR7, yielding a CD45RA+CCR7+ population from which TemRA cells were excluded. Library creation used the immunoSEQ multiplex PCR assay. Not all clones reach the TCRdb copy of this immuneACCESS table, which keeps in-frame sequences only. Checked studies attribute under half of the gap to unresolved V genes and leave the rest unexplained. The sample includes millions of clones, with 85% to 95% observed a single time. Of the sample, 1.5% to 2% is held by the ten largest clones. The sample taken for sequencing was naive CD8+ T cells from PBMCs. The sample's cell subset or site label, in plain terms: CD45RA+CCR7+. The receptors here all came from a man aged 18-30 years in good health. Some clones in this sample may be carry-over from other donors' samples.

The chain carries TRBV28 and TRBJ2-1; D remains ambiguous. This CDR3 contains 13 residues. Germline CDR1 is MDHEN and CDR2 is SYDVKM. Trimming left V 3 bases short and J 8 bases short, with 11 bases between. In DNA, the CDR3 is TGTGCCAGCAGTTTTCTAATAGGCGATGAGCAGTTCTTC. Translated: CASSFLIGDEQFF.

V and J are TRBV5-6 and TRBJ2-1, with TRBD1 matching 8 bases. In germline, CDR1 is SGHDT, CDR2 YYEEEE. This CDR3 has 15 amino acids. Trimming removed 0 bases from V and 6 bases from J; junction bases left unmatched: 5. In nucleotides, the CDR3 is TGTGCCAGCAGCTTGGGGCAGGGGGCGCGCAATGAGCAGTTCTTC. Translating it yields CASSLGQGARNEQFF.

The J gene is TRBJ2-5, the V gene TRBV2, with D perhaps TRBD1 or TRBD2 (5 bases each). V shed 0 bases and J shed 7 bases, with 15 bases lying between them. CDR1 is SNHLY, CDR2 FYNNEI, per germline. The CDR3 has 15 residues. The CDR3 region has the DNA TGTGCCAGCAGTGAAGCAGAGCTCGCGAGGGGGACCCAGTACTTC. This gives the protein CASSEAELARGTQYF.

With regard to this clone: Additional DNA sequences in this sample encode the identical CDR3. The genes are TRBV28 and TRBJ2-7, with D possibly matching TRBD1 (5 bases). V was cut by 9 bases and J by 7 bases, with 16 bases left in between. This CDR3 has 12 amino acids. Germline CDR1 MDHEN, CDR2 SYDVKM. The CDR3 nucleotides read TGTGCCAGTTCTTTAGGGGCGAGGGAGCAGTACTTC. This encodes CASSLGAREQYF. The full variable domain, completed using reference TRBV28 and TRBJ2-7, is DVKVTQSSRYLVKRTGEKVFLECVQDMDHENMFWYRQDPGLGLRLIYFSYDVKMKEKGDIPEGYSVSREKKERFSLILESASTNQTSMYLCASSLGAREQYFGPGTRLTVT.

As to this clone: This sample also contains other DNA sequences that code for the same CDR3. The chain combines TRBV29-1 with TRBJ2-7; D ambiguous. V was clipped by 0 bases and J by 0 bases, with 3 bases between them. Per germline, CDR1 SQVTM and CDR2 ANQGSEA. The CDR3 runs to 12 residues. CDR3 region: CSVEDSSYEQYF. CDR3 sequence (DNA): TGCAGCGTTGAAGATAGCTCCTACGAGCAGTACTTC.

The rearrangement joins TRBV4-3 to TRBJ2-7, with D tentatively TRBD1 (5 bases). The V and J ends lost 0 bases and 4 bases respectively, with 16 bases between them. The CDR3 has 16 residues. Germline V gene lookup returns CDR1 LGHNA and CDR2 YSLEER. CDR3 DNA: TGCGCCAGCAGCCAAGATCTCAGAGCAGGGATGTACGAGCAGTACTTC. It encodes CASSQDLRAGMYEQYF.

The V gene is TRBV7-9, the J gene TRBJ1-4, with D possibly TRBD1 on 5 matching bases. This CDR3 comprises 15 residues. Germline CDR1 reads SEHNR; CDR2 reads FQNEAQ (reference sequence). Trimming removed 6 bases from V and 0 bases from J, with 11 bases in between. The CDR3 nucleotides read TGTGCCAGCAGGGGACCGATCACAACTAATGAAAAACTGTTTTTT. It codes for CASRGPITTNEKLFF. Looking up the rest from reference TRBV7-9 and TRBJ1-4 gives the full variable domain: DTGVSQNPRHKITKRGQNVTFRCDPISEHNRLYWYRQTLGQGPEFLTYFQNEAQLEKSRLLSDRFSAERPKGSFSTLEIQRTEQGDSAMYLCASRGPITTNEKLFFGSGTQLSVL.

The V and J genes are TRBV4-1 and TRBJ1-2; 10 positions agree with TRBD1. The germline gives CDR1 MGHRA, CDR2 YSYEKL. The CDR3 loop spans 14 amino acids. V was clipped by 2 bases and J by 8 bases; unmatched bases: 5. DNA of the CDR3: TGCGCCAGCAGCCAACCGACAGGGGGCGCGGGCTACACCTTC. This translates into CASSQPTGGAGYTF.

This sequence joins TRBV29-1 and TRBJ2-7; D gene uncertain. Trimming shortened V by 0 bases and J by 1 base, and 7 bases separated the two germline ends. This CDR3 comprises 13 residues. The germline V gene has CDR1 SQVTM and CDR2 ANQGSEA. In DNA form, the CDR3 reads TGCAGCGTTGAAGATCCCCATTCCTACGAGCAGTACTTC. This sequence encodes CSVEDPHSYEQYF.

CDR3 residues: CASSLYPRSSYEQYF. DNA of the CDR3: TGTGCCAGCAGTTTATATCCCAGGAGCTCCTACGAGCAGTACTTC. The chain has TRBV27 and TRBJ2-7; D gene unclear. The V gene's germline CDR1 is MNHEY and CDR2 SMNVEV (reference sequence). V lost 1 base, J lost 0 bases, and 10 bases lay in between. The CDR3 has 15 residues.

The J gene is TRBJ2-1, the V gene TRBV30; 10 bases map to TRBD2. The V segment lost 2 bases and the J segment 6 bases; nucleotides outside the gene matches: 7. The length of the CDR3 is 15 residues. Germline loops: CDR1 GTSNPN, CDR2 SVGIG (reference sequence). The DNA of the CDR3 is TGTGCCTGGAGTCGGGGTCTAGCGGGAGCCAATGAGCAGTTCTTC. Protein product: CAWSRGLAGANEQFF.

The chain links TRBV29-1 to TRBJ1-1; D is perhaps TRBD1 (5 bases). Germline CDR1 SQVTM, CDR2 ANQGSEA. The CDR3 runs to 14 residues. V was trimmed by 7 bases and J by 2 bases, leaving 17 bases between them. The CDR3 is CSAFVGGVNTEAFF. The CDR3 region has the DNA TGCAGCGCTTTTGTCGGGGGTGTTAACACTGAAGCTTTCTTT. Full variable domain (remainder filled in from reference TRBV29-1 and TRBJ1-1): SAVISQKPSRDICQRGTSLTIQCQVDSQVTMMFWYRQQPGQSLTLIATANQGSEATYESGFVIDKFPISRPNLTFSTLTVSNMSPEDSSIYLCSAFVGGVNTEAFFGQGTRLTVV.

J is TRBJ2-5 and V is TRBV9; D not certain. Germline V gene data show CDR1 as SGDLS and CDR2 as YYNGEE. The germline V and J ends were trimmed by 0 bases and 2 bases, with 14 bases remaining between them. The CDR3 consists of 16 residues. The CDR3 reads CASSVEGSHTQETQYF. CDR3 sequence (DNA): TGTGCCAGCAGCGTAGAGGGCAGTCATACTCAAGAGACCCAGTACTTC.

The V and J genes are TRBV7-9 and TRBJ2-7, with D unclear. The CDR3 is 13 residues long. Germline loops: CDR1 SEHNR, CDR2 FQNEAQ (reference sequence). Trimming removed 4 bases at V and 6 bases at J, with 13 bases between. DNA of the CDR3: TGTGCCAGCAGCTCGAACTACCAGACCGAGCAGTACTTC. Its protein is CASSSNYQTEQYF. Looking up the rest from reference TRBV7-9 and TRBJ2-7 gives the full variable domain: DTGVSQNPRHKITKRGQNVTFRCDPISEHNRLYWYRQTLGQGPEFLTYFQNEAQLEKSRLLSDRFSAERPKGSFSTLEIQRTEQGDSAMYLCASSSNYQTEQYFGPGTRLTVT.

V is TRBV7-6 and J is TRBJ2-7; TRBD2 matches at 9 bases. Trimming removed 2 bases from V and 1 base from J; junction bases left unmatched: 9. The CDR3 is 17 residues long. Germline CDR1 and CDR2: SGHVS and FNYEAQ. The CDR3 bases are TGTGCCAGCAGCTTATTAGGAGTAGCGGGAGCTTCCTACGAGCAGTACTTC. It yields the protein CASSLLGVAGASYEQYF.

The rearrangement links TRBV6-5 to TRBJ2-2; a weak D match, TRBD2 (5 bases). Germline V gene sequence: CDR1 MNHEY, CDR2 SVGAGI. The CDR3 loop spans 15 amino acids. The V end lost 0 bases, the J end lost 4 bases, and 9 bases lay between the germline ends. CDR3 bases: TGTGCCAGCAGTTACTCGCCCGCGGGCACCGGGGAGCTGTTTTTT. Translating it yields CASSYSPAGTGELFF.

The chain employs TRBV28 and TRBJ1-1; D is ambiguous. The V and J ends lost 1 base and 4 bases respectively, with 7 bases between them. Germline V gene lookup returns CDR1 MDHEN and CDR2 SYDVKM. The CDR3 runs 13 residues. CDR3 sequence: CASSLLDFTEAFF. The DNA of the CDR3 is TGTGCCAGCAGTTTATTAGATTTCACTGAAGCTTTCTTT.

This chain joins TRBV11-2 and TRBJ2-1; D unclear. Trimming left V 4 bases short and J 4 bases short, with 11 bases between. The germline gives CDR1 SGHAT, CDR2 FQNNGV. This CDR3 contains 14 residues. CDR3 nucleotides: TGTGCCAGCAGCTCAGGCCTGAGGTACAATGAGCAGTTCTTC. It translates to CASSSGLRYNEQFF.

A word on this clone: Other DNA sequences in the same sample also yield this CDR3. The chain recombines TRBV28 with TRBJ1-2; a weak D match, TRBD1 (5 bases). CDR3 length: 14 residues. The V end was cut by 6 bases, the J end by 1 base, with 12 bases between. The germline V gene encodes CDR1 MDHEN and CDR2 SYDVKM. The CDR3 DNA follows: TGTGCCAGCAGCTGGGCAGGGAATAACTATGGCTACACCTTC. Its translation is CASSWAGNNYGYTF.

The V gene is TRBV27, the J gene TRBJ2-1; 16 bases fit TRBD2. Unmatched junction bases numbered 2, after V lost 1 base and J lost 2 bases. The CDR3 has 18 amino acids. Germline values: CDR1 MNHEY, CDR2 SMNVEV (reference sequence). The CDR3 DNA reads as TGTGCCAGCAGTTTATACGGGACTAGCGGGAGGGCCTACAATGAGCAGTTCTTC. Its protein is CASSLYGTSGRAYNEQFF.

The rearrangement links TRBV13 to TRBJ2-1; 14 bases match TRBD2. CDR3 length equals 16 residues. The ends lost 3 bases at V and 6 bases at J; junction bases unmatched: 4. The V gene's germline CDR1 is PRHDT and CDR2 FYEKMQ (reference sequence). Here the CDR3 reads CASSFLTSGRVNEQFF. The CDR3 DNA follows: TGTGCCAGCAGCTTTTTGACTAGCGGGAGGGTCAATGAGCAGTTCTTC.

The chain links TRBV9 to TRBJ2-2; 10 positions match TRBD2. Trimming took 0 bases from V and 4 from J; bases not matched to a gene: 15. CDR3 length equals 20 residues. Germline values: CDR1 SGDLS, CDR2 YYNGEE. The CDR3 here is CASSVAHPSGSILGTGELFF. The CDR3 nucleotides read TGTGCCAGCAGCGTAGCTCATCCTAGCGGGAGTATCTTAGGCACCGGGGAGCTGTTTTTT.

V usage is TRBV28 and J usage is TRBJ2-6; no reliable D call. Germline lookup yields CDR1 MDHEN and CDR2 SYDVKM. Trimming cost V 3 bases and J 0 bases, with 9 bases left between them. The CDR3 has 16 residues. The CDR3 region has the DNA TGTGCCAGCAGTTTGGAATACCCCTCTGGGGCCAACGTCCTGACTTTC. It is translated as CASSLEYPSGANVLTF.

The V gene is TRBV7-2, the J gene TRBJ2-5; TRBD2 matches at 14 bases. Germline V lookup: CDR1 SGHTA, CDR2 FQGNSA. V was pared by 5 bases and J by 4 bases, with 9 bases of the junction left unmatched. The CDR3 covers 17 residues. The CDR3 protein is CASSARLAGGWVETQYF. CDR3 sequence (DNA): TGTGCCAGCAGCGCGAGACTAGCGGGAGGGTGGGTAGAGACCCAGTACTTC.

The rearrangement uses TRBV13 and TRBJ1-1; 8 bases map to TRBD1. The CDR3 runs to 15 residues. V lost 4 bases to trimming and J lost 5 bases; unmatched junction nucleotides: 9. Germline V lookup: CDR1 PRHDT, CDR2 FYEKMQ (reference sequence). CDR3 sequence: CASSSGQGARTEAFF. CDR3 DNA sequence: TGTGCCAGCAGCTCGGGCCAGGGGGCAAGAACTGAAGCTTTCTTT.

The chain recombines TRBV14 with TRBJ2-3, with a possible D match to TRBD1 (8 bases). V was shortened by 5 bases and J by 0 bases, with 12 bases between the two germline ends. The germline CDR1 and CDR2 sequences are SGHDN and FVKESK. This CDR3 has 15 amino acids. The CDR3 DNA follows: TGTGCCAGCAGCAAACAGGGGGGGAGCACAGATACGCAGTATTTT. Translating gives CASSKQGGSTDTQYF.

V gene TRBV5-6 combines with J gene TRBJ1-2; TRBD1 might be the D (6 bases). CDR3 length: 15 amino acids. Germline lookup yields CDR1 SGHDT and CDR2 YYEEEE. Trimming cost V 0 bases and J 8 bases, with 17 bases left between them. CDR3 sequence (DNA): TGTGCCAGCAGCTTGGGACAGGAATGGCTCTACGGCTACACCTTC. It is translated as CASSLGQEWLYGYTF. The full variable domain, in which reference TRBV5-6 and TRBJ1-2 provide the parts outside the CDR3, is DAGVTQSPTHLIKTRGQQVTLRCSPKSGHDTVSWYQQALGQGPQFIFQYYEEEERQRGNFPDRFSGHQFPNYSSELNVNALLLGDSALYLCASSLGQEWLYGYTFGSGTRLTVV.

This clone appeared a few times. V usage is TRBV27 and J usage is TRBJ2-1; D unclear. The germline gives CDR1 MNHEY, CDR2 SMNVEV (reference sequence). CDR3 size: 15 residues. V was pared by 7 bases and J by 0 bases, with 13 bases between. The CDR3 sequence: CASTTGGSSYNEQFF. The CDR3 nucleotides read TGTGCCAGCACCACTGGCGGAAGCTCCTACAATGAGCAGTTCTTC.

The genes are TRBV9 and TRBJ2-7; D tentatively fits TRBD1 or TRBD2 (5 bases each). From germline, CDR1 is SGDLS and CDR2 YYNGEE. V was cut by 3 bases and J by 7 bases, with 17 bases left in between. This CDR3 is built from 14 residues. CDR3 region: CASSAYGAGYEQYF. For the CDR3, the DNA is TGTGCCAGCAGCGCCTACGGGGCCGGCTATGAGCAGTACTTC. The whole variable domain, filled in from reference TRBV9 and TRBJ2-7, reads DSGVTQTPKHLITATGQRVTLRCSPRSGDLSVYWYQQSLDQGLQFLIQYYNGEERAKGNILERFSAQQFPDLHSELNLSSLELGDSALYFCASSAYGAGYEQYFGPGTRLTVT.

Details on this clone: The sample contains more than one DNA sequence encoding this CDR3. The V gene is TRBV4-1, the J gene TRBJ2-1, with D unresolved. This CDR3 comprises 12 residues. Germline V gene data show CDR1 as MGHRA and CDR2 as YSYEKL. Deletions cut 3 bases from V and 4 bases from J, with 4 bases between. For the CDR3, the DNA is TGCGCCAGCAGCCAGGGGTACAATGAGCAGTTCTTC. This translates into CASSQGYNEQFF.

The chain combines TRBV19 with TRBJ2-7; 9 bases agree with TRBD2. Germline V gene data show CDR1 as LNHDA and CDR2 as SQIVND (reference sequence). CDR3 size: 15 residues. V gave up 5 bases and J gave up 4 bases; unmatched junction bases: 9. CDR3 region: CASSARTSDLYEQYF. In nucleotides, the CDR3 is TGTGCCAGTAGTGCAAGGACTAGCGATTTATACGAGCAGTACTTC. Supplemented by reference TRBV19 and TRBJ2-7, the full variable domain reads DGGITQSPKYLFRKEGQNVTLSCEQNLNHDAMYWYRQDPGQGLRLIYYSQIVNDFQKGDIAEGYSVSREKKESFPLTVTSAQKNPTAFYLCASSARTSDLYEQYFGPGTRLTVT.

The rearrangement uses TRBV5-1 and TRBJ1-1, with D perhaps TRBD1 (6 bases). Germline V CDR1 and CDR2: SGHRS, YFSETQ. V lost 4 bases and J lost 5, with 24 bases in between. CDR3 length equals 17 residues. The CDR3 spells CASSPPVIGGRGTEAFF. Written as DNA, the CDR3 is TGCGCCAGCAGCCCCCCAGTGATCGGGGGGCGAGGAACTGAAGCTTTCTTT.